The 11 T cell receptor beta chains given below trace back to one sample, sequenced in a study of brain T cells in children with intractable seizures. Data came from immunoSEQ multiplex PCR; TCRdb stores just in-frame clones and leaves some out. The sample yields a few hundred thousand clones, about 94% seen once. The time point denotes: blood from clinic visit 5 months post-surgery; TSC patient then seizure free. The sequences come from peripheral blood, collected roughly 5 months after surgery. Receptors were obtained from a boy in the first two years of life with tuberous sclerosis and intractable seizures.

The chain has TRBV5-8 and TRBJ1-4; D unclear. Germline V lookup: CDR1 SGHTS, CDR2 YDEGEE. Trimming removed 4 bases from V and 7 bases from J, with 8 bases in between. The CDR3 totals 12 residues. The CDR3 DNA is TGTGCCAGCAGCCGGACGGCTGAAAAACTGTTTTTT. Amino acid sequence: CASSRTAEKLFF.

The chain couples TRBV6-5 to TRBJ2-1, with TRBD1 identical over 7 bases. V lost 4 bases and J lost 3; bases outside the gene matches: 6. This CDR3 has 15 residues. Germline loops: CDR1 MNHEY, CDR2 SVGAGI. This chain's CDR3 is CASSFRDSRYNEQFF. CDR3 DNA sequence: TGTGCCAGCAGTTTCCGGGACAGTCGCTACAATGAGCAGTTCTTC.

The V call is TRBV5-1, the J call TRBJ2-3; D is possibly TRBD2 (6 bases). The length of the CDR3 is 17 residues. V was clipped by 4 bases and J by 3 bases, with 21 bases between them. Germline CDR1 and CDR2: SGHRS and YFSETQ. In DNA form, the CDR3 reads TGCGCCAGCAGCATTGGAACGACTAGTTGGGGGACAGATACGCAGTATTTT. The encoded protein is CASSIGTTSWGTDTQYF.

DNA for the CDR3: TGTGCCAGCAGCCAAGATTCGGGACTAGCGGAAAATGAGCAGTTCTTC. The encoded protein is CASSQDSGLAENEQFF. This chain links TRBV4-2 with TRBJ2-1, with TRBD2 matching over 11 bases. There are 16 residues in the CDR3. The V gene end was trimmed by 0 bases and the J gene end by 7 bases; junction bases not matched to a gene: 5. Looked up from germline, CDR1 is LGHNA and CDR2 is YNFKEQ.

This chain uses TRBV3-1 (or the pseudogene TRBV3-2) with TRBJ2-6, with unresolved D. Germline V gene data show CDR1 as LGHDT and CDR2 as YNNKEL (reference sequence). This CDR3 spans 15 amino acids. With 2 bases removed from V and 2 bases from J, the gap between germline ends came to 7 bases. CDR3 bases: TGTGCCAGCAGCCAATTGTTGACTGGGGCCAACGTCCTGACTTTC. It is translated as CASSQLLTGANVLTF.

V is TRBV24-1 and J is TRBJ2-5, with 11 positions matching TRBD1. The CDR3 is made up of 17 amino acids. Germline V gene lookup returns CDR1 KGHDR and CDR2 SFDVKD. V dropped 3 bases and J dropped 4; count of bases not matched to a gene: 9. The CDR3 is CATSDPPGQGARETQYF. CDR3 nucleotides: TGTGCCACCAGTGATCCTCCCGGACAGGGGGCGCGAGAGACCCAGTACTTC.

CDR3 region: CASSLDKQGYNGYTF. CDR3 nucleotide sequence: TGCGCCAGCTCACTTGACAAACAGGGATACAATGGCTACACCTTC. The V call is TRBV5-1, the J call TRBJ1-2; D perhaps matches TRBD1 (6 bases). This CDR3 has 15 residues. Germline CDR1 reads SGHRS; CDR2 reads YFSETQ. V was pared by 7 bases and J by 6 bases, with 22 bases between.

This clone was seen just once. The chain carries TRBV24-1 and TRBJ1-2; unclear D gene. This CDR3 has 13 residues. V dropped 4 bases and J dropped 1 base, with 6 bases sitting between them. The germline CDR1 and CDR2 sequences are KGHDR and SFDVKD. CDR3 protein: CATSEGLNYGYTF. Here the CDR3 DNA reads TGTGCCACCAGTGAAGGACTTAACTATGGCTACACCTTC.

CDR3 region: CASSQGSRSSYNEQFF. DNA for the CDR3: TGTGCCAGCAGCCAGGGCTCGCGGAGCTCCTACAATGAGCAGTTCTTC. V usage is TRBV3-1 (or the pseudogene TRBV3-2) and J usage is TRBJ2-1; D unresolved. V was shortened by 3 bases and J by 0 bases, with 12 bases between the two germline ends. This CDR3 contains 16 residues. Germline CDR1 LGHDT, CDR2 YNNKEL (reference sequence).

CDR3 nucleotide sequence: TGTGCCAGCAGTAGTCGGGTGGAAGGCAATGAGCAGTTCTTC. Amino acid sequence: CASSSRVEGNEQFF. V gene TRBV3-1 (or the pseudogene TRBV3-2) combines with J gene TRBJ2-1; D call uncertain. The CDR3 covers 14 residues. In germline, CDR1 is LGHDT, CDR2 YNNKEL (reference sequence). The ends were cut back, 6 bases at V and 6 bases at J, with 15 bases in the middle.

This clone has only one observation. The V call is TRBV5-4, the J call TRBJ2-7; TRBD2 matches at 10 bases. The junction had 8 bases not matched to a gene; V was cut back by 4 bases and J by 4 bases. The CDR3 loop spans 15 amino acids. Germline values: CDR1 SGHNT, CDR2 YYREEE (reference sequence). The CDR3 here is CASSLGTSDFYEQYF. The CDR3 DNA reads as TGTGCCAGCAGCCTCGGGACTAGCGATTTTTACGAGCAGTACTTC.